The 15 T cell receptor beta chains below come from one sample, sequenced in a study of cytomegalovirus exposure and HLA in healthy donors. PCR was performed using 60 Vbeta and 13 Jbeta primers. Only in-frame clones appear in the TCRdb table, and some are missing; sequencing was by immunoSEQ multiplex PCR. Of around 190,000 clones listed, over 60% are singletons. Sequenced input: PBMCs. These receptors were taken from a middle-aged woman in good health and CMV-seronegative.

The rearrangement uses TRBV7-2 and TRBJ2-1; D remains unclear. Germline V gives CDR1 SGHTA, CDR2 FQGNSA. Trimming removed 2 bases at V and 2 bases at J, with 10 bases between. CDR3 length: 15 residues. In nucleotides, the CDR3 is TGTGCCAGCAGCTTAATTCTAGGCCCCTACAATGAGCAGTTCTTC. Encoded protein: CASSLILGPYNEQFF. The full variable domain, with the rest looked up from reference TRBV7-2 and TRBJ2-1, is GAGVSQSPSNKVTEKGKDVELRCDPISGHTALYWYRQSLGQGLEFLIYFQGNSAPDKSGLPSDRFSAERTGGSVSTLTIQRTQQEDSAVYLCASSLILGPYNEQFFGPGTRLTVL.

V and J are TRBV6-5 and TRBJ1-2; D is possibly TRBD1 (5 bases). CDR1 and CDR2 from the germline V gene are MNHEY and SVGAGI. The CDR3 has 14 residues. Trimming shortened V by 3 bases and J by 8 bases, and 16 bases separated the two germline ends. The CDR3 bases are TGTGCCAGCAGTTATACCCCCGGGGGGTACGGCTACACCTTC. This gives the protein CASSYTPGGYGYTF.

The chain employs TRBV6-1 and TRBJ2-5, with TRBD1 identical over 11 bases. Unmatched junction bases numbered 4, after V lost 6 bases and J lost 1 base. The germline CDR1 and CDR2 sequences are MNHNS and SASEGT. CDR3 size: 15 residues. This chain's CDR3 is CASSRTGGLQETQYF. In nucleotides, the CDR3 is TGTGCCAGCAGCCGGACAGGGGGCCTCCAAGAGACCCAGTACTTC.

The sample holds one count of this clone. The V gene is TRBV11-3, the J gene TRBJ2-7, with 7 bases identical to TRBD2. This CDR3 has 13 amino acids. V trimming: 5 bases; J trimming: 0 bases; junction bases outside the gene matches: 1. From germline, CDR1 is SGHNT and CDR2 YENEEA. DNA of the CDR3: TGTGCCAGCAGCCGGGGGGACTCCTACGAGCAGTACTTC. Protein: CASSRGDSYEQYF.

This chain links TRBV5-1 with TRBJ2-3; D is possibly TRBD2 (6 bases). The germline V and J ends were trimmed by 1 base and 2 bases, with 11 bases remaining between them. This CDR3 has 15 residues. Looked up from germline, CDR1 is SGHRS and CDR2 is YFSETQ. CDR3 bases: TGCGCCAGCAGCTTGTCGGGCGGGAACACAGATACGCAGTATTTT. This translates into CASSLSGGNTDTQYF.

The gene calls are TRBV2 and TRBJ2-7, with D maybe TRBD2 (5 bases). Germline V gives CDR1 SNHLY, CDR2 FYNNEI. This CDR3 has 15 amino acids. Trimming removed 1 base from V and 6 bases from J, with 16 bases in between. Here the CDR3 reads CASSEVFRGPAEQYV. Here the CDR3 DNA reads TGTGCCAGCAGTGAAGTCTTCCGGGGTCCGGCCGAGCAGTACGTC.

This clone was found a few times. The DNA for the CDR3 is TGTGCCAGCAGCTTACAGGCCCTAATATCAACTGAAGCTTTCTTT. It yields the protein CASSLQALISTEAFF. This sequence joins TRBV7-9 and TRBJ1-1; D gene uncertain. Germline values: CDR1 SEHNR, CDR2 FQNEAQ (reference sequence). This CDR3 has 15 residues. Trimming shortened V by 2 bases and J by 5 bases, and 15 bases separated the two germline ends.

The chain couples TRBV18 to TRBJ2-7; the D gene is possibly TRBD2 (5 bases). The ends were cut back, 5 bases at V and 0 bases at J, with 11 bases in the middle. The CDR3 extends over 14 amino acids. CDR1 is KGHSH, CDR2 LQKENI, per germline. In nucleotides, the CDR3 is TGTGCCAGCTCAACCCGAGGGCACTCCTACGAGCAGTACTTC. It translates to CASSTRGHSYEQYF.

V usage is TRBV13 and J usage is TRBJ2-1, with TRBD2 identical over 9 bases. The CDR3 is 18 residues long. With V trimmed by 0 bases and J by 6 bases, 12 bases remained unmatched. Germline V lookup: CDR1 PRHDT, CDR2 FYEKMQ (reference sequence). Here the CDR3 DNA reads TGTGCCAGCAGCTTAGGAGGGGACTCCGCGGGAGGGACCAATGAGCAGTTCTTC. This gives the protein CASSLGGDSAGGTNEQFF.

The rearrangement joins TRBV19 to TRBJ2-5; 12 bases match TRBD2. The V segment lost 3 bases and the J segment 2 bases; nucleotides outside the gene matches: 10. Germline-derived CDR1 and CDR2 are LNHDA and SQIVND (reference sequence). The length of the CDR3 is 18 residues. The CDR3 DNA is TGTGCCAGTAGTATGAACCTAGCGGGAGGGCCCGGGCAAGAGACCCAGTACTTC. Its protein product is CASSMNLAGGPGQETQYF.

This clone appeared a single time. This chain connects TRBV29-1 to TRBJ1-4, with 9 bases lining up with TRBD1. CDR3 length: 12 amino acids. V dropped 7 bases and J dropped 7; count of bases not matched to a gene: 4. Germline CDR1 reads SQVTM; CDR2 reads ANQGSEA. The CDR3 nucleotides are TGCAGCGCCGGGACAGGGAGTGAAAAACTGTTTTTT. The encoded protein is CSAGTGSEKLFF.

This chain joins TRBV30 and TRBJ2-1; D possibly corresponds to TRBD1 (6 bases). Per the germline V gene, CDR1 is GTSNPN and CDR2 is SVGIG (reference sequence). Trimming removed 1 base at V and 6 bases at J, with 16 bases between. The CDR3 is 15 amino acids. CDR3 nucleotide sequence: TGTGCCTGGAGTGATGGGGGCATGGTTCGCAATGAGCAGTTCTTC. This gives the protein CAWSDGGMVRNEQFF.

The chain uses TRBV5-1 and TRBJ1-1, with a tentative D call TRBD1 (5 bases). Per the germline V gene, CDR1 is SGHRS and CDR2 is YFSETQ. This CDR3 contains 15 residues. The V end was cut by 0 bases, the J end by 2 bases, with 11 bases between. For the CDR3, the DNA is TGCGCCAGCAGCTTGGAGCGGGGCCAAAACACTGAAGCTTTCTTT. It is translated as CASSLERGQNTEAFF.

The chain couples TRBV29-1 to TRBJ1-4; 8 nucleotides match TRBD1. There are 15 residues in the CDR3. Trimming cost V 7 bases and J 5 bases; bases outside gene matches: 12. Germline V gene data show CDR1 as SQVTM and CDR2 as ANQGSEA. The chain's CDR3 is CSAIPADRGNEKLFF. The CDR3 DNA reads TGCAGCGCTATCCCCGCTGACAGGGGAAATGAAAAACTGTTTTTT.

This clone has a single count. DNA of the CDR3: TGTGCCAGCAGCTTGACTAGCGGGACCTACAATGAGCAGTTCTTC. Its translation is CASSLTSGTYNEQFF. The gene calls are TRBV5-6 and TRBJ2-1, with 10 bases matching TRBD2. V lost 1 base, J lost 2 bases, and 0 bases stayed unmatched. Germline V gives CDR1 SGHDT, CDR2 YYEEEE. The CDR3 consists of 15 residues.